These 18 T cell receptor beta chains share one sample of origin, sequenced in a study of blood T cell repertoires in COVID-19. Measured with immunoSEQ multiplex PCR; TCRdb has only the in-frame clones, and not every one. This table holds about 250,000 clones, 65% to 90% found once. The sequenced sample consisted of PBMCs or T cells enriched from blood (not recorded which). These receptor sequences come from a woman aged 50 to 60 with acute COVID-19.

The CDR3 DNA follows: TGCGCCAGCAGCCAACTGGACAGGGCTGGCTACACCTTC. It is translated as CASSQLDRAGYTF. This sequence joins TRBV4-3 and TRBJ1-2, with 8 positions matching TRBD1. The CDR3 runs 13 residues. Trimming cost V 2 bases and J 7 bases; bases outside gene matches: 3. Per the germline V gene, CDR1 is LGHNA and CDR2 is YSLEER.

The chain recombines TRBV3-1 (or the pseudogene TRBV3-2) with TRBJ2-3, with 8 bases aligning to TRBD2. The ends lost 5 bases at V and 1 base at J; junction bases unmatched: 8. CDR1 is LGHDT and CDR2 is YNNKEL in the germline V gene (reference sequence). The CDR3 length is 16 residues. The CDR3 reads CASSYSGIRGTDTQYF. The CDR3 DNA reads TGTGCCAGCAGCTATAGCGGGATTAGAGGCACAGATACGCAGTATTTT.

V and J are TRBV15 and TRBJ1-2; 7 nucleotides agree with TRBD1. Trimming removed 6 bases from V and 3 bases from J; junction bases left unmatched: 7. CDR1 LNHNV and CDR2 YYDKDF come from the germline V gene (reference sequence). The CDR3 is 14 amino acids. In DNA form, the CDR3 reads TGTGCCACCAGGACTACAGGGGCGGACTATGGCTACACCTTC. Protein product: CATRTTGADYGYTF. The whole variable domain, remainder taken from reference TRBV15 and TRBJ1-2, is DAMVIQNPRYQVTQFGKPVTLSCSQTLNHNVMYWYQQKSSQAPKLLFHYYDKDFNNEADTPDNFQSRRPNTSFCFLDIRSPGLGDTAMYLCATRTTGADYGYTFGSGTRLTVV.

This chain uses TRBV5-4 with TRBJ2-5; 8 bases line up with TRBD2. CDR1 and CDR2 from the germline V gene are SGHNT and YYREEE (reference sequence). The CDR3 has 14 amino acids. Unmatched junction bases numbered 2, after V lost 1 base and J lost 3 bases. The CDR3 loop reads CASSLPGGKETQYF. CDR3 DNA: TGTGCCAGCAGCTTGCCGGGGGGGAAAGAGACCCAGTACTTC.

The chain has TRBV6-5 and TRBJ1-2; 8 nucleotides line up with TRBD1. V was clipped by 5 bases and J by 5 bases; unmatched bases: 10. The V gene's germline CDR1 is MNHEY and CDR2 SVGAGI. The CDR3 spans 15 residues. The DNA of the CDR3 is TGTGCCAGCAGTAGCCAGGGGGCACATTCATATGGCTACACCTTC. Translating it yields CASSSQGAHSYGYTF.

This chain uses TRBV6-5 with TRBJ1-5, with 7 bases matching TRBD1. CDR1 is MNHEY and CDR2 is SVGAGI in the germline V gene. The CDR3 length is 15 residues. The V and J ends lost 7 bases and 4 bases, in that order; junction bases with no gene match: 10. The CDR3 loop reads CASTVGTVGNQPQHF. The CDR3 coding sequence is TGTGCCAGCACCGTAGGGACAGTTGGGAATCAGCCCCAGCATTTT.

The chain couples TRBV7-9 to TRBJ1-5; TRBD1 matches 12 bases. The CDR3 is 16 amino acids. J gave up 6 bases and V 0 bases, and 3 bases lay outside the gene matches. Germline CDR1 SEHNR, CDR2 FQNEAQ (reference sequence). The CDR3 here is CASSLAGTGGIQPQHF. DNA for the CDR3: TGTGCCAGCAGCTTAGCCGGGACAGGGGGCATTCAGCCCCAGCATTTT.

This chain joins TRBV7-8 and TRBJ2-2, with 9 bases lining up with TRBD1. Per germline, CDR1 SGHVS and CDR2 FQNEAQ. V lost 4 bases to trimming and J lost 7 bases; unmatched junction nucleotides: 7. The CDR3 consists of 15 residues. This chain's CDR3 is CASSSTGGFSGELFF. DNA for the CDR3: TGTGCCAGCAGCTCGACAGGGGGGTTTAGCGGGGAGCTGTTTTTT.

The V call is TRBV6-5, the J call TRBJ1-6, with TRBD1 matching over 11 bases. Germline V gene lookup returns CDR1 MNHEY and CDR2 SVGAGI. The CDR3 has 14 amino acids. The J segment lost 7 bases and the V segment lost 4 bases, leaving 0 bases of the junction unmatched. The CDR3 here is CASSWTGGNSPLHF. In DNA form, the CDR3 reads TGTGCCAGCAGTTGGACAGGGGGCAATTCACCCCTCCACTTT.

The CDR3: CASSWDRVGNTIYF. The CDR3 DNA is TGCGCCAGCAGCTGGGACAGGGTAGGTAACACCATATATTTT. The V call is TRBV5-1, the J call TRBJ1-3; TRBD1 matches 9 bases. The CDR3 is 14 amino acids. V was clipped by 3 bases and J by 7 bases; unmatched bases: 5. Germline loops: CDR1 SGHRS, CDR2 YFSETQ.

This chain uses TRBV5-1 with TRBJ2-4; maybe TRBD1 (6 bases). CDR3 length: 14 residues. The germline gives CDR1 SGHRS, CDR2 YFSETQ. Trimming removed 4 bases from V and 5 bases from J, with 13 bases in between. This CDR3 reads CASSLQGPQNIQYF. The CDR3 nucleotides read TGCGCCAGCAGCCTCCAGGGGCCCCAAAACATTCAGTACTTC.

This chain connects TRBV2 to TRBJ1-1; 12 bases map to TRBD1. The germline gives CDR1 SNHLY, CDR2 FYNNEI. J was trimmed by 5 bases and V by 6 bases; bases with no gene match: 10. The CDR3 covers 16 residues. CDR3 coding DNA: TGTGCCAGCAGGCCGGGACAGGGGGCGGTCGGGACTGAAGCTTTCTTT. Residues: CASRPGQGAVGTEAFF.

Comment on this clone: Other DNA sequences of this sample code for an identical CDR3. The chain's CDR3 is CASSQETGTGDTDTQYF. The CDR3 DNA sequence: TGTGCCAGCAGCCAAGAGACAGGGACAGGAGACACAGATACGCAGTATTTT. The chain employs TRBV3-1 (or the pseudogene TRBV3-2) and TRBJ2-3; TRBD1 matches at 8 bases. Per the germline V gene, CDR1 is LGHDT and CDR2 is YNNKEL (reference sequence). With 0 bases clipped from V and 2 bases from J, the junction kept 7 bases outside the gene matches. This CDR3 contains 17 residues.

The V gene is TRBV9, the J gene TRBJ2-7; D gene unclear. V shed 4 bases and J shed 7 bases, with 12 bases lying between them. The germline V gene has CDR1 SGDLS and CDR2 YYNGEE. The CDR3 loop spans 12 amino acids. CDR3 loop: CASSPDTWEQYF. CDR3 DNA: TGTGCCAGCAGCCCCGACACTTGGGAGCAGTACTTC. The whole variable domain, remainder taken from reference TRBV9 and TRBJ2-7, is DSGVTQTPKHLITATGQRVTLRCSPRSGDLSVYWYQQSLDQGLQFLIQYYNGEERAKGNILERFSAQQFPDLHSELNLSSLELGDSALYFCASSPDTWEQYFGPGTRLTVT.

Here the CDR3 reads CASSYPGTSGDTQYF. The CDR3 region has the DNA TGTGCCAGCAGTTACCCCGGGACTAGCGGTGATACGCAGTATTTT. The chain employs TRBV6-2 or TRBV6-3 and TRBJ2-3, with TRBD2 identical over 11 bases. Germline V lookup: CDR1 MNHEY, CDR2 SVGEGT. Germline trimming cut 2 bases from V and 6 bases from J; bases unmatched to any gene: 4. The CDR3 contains 15 residues.

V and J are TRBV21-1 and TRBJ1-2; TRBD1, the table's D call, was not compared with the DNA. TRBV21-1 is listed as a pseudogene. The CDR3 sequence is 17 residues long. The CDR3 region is CASSSPGWQFVNYGYTF. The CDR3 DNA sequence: TGTGCCAGCAGCTCCCCAGGGTGGCAATTTGTTAACTATGGCTACACCTTC.

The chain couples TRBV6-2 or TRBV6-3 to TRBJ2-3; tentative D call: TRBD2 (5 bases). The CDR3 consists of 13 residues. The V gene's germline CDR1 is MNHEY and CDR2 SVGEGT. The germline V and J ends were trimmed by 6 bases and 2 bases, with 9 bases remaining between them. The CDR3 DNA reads TGTGCCAGCAGCCCTCGGGACACAGATACGCAGTATTTT. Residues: CASSPRDTDTQYF.

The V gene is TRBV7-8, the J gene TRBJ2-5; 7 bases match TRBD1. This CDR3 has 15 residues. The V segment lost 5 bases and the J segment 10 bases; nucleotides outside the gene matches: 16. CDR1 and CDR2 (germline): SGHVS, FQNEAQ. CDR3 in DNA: TGTGCCAGCAGCCCAATCCGGACCGATCCAGGGGGCCAGTACTTC. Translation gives CASSPIRTDPGGQYF.